The present entry profiles one T cell receptor (beta chain) with its context. The specificity of this receptor is unknown. No base-level quality is on record; no much larger clone is a single base apart. This entry comes from a study of blood T cell repertoires in COVID-19 (dated by TCRdb to the early 2020s). About the full investigation: Samples covering the acute and convalescent phases of COVID-19 were provided by collaborators in the United States, Italy and Spain. Samples were obtained from the ongoing ImmuneRACE study (first 160 participants) and from some 1,300 subjects provided by 6 global collaborators. HLA class I and class II types, where available, came from metadata supplied by the sample provider rather than from assay-based typing. The prospective study material was composed of cDNA or gDNA derived from T cells, B-cell-depleted T cells, or PBMCs. The repertoires were made available in a free public database intended to serve as a resource for research on the immune response to SARS-CoV-2. Subjects who had been exposed to COVID-19, were actively infected with it, or had recovered from it provided the deeply sampled blood TCRbeta repertoires that made up the dataset. Sample metadata almost always included a de-identified subject ID, COVID-19 status, age in years and sex.

The immunoSEQ Assay, a bias-controlled multiplex PCR, was used to amplify TCRbeta CDR3 regions from genomic DNA. In the authors' own workflow: Within the assay, amplification of reference gene primers was used to estimate how many nucleated cells each sample contained. To quantify the absolute abundance of each unique TCRbeta CDR3 rearrangement, sequence reads were collapsed and filtered. For each sample, productive Simpson clonality was calculated as the square root of Simpson's diversity index across productive rearrangements. TCRdb's version of the immuneACCESS table is confined to in-frame rearrangements and falls short of the full clone set. An unresolved V gene accounts for under half of the shortfall where checked; the remainder is of unknown origin. D and trimming come from the DNA, and the V and J calls and clone size come from that table. This sample holds 40,000 to 45,000 clones; 89% were observed only once. The ten largest clones add up to roughly 6.2% of the sample.

Whole blood was collected in K2EDTA tubes by collaborating institutions according to the institutions' own protocols. For TCRbeta analysis, collaborator samples were shipped as frozen whole blood, as isolated PBMCs, or as DNA extracted from either sample type. V is pruned by 5 bases and J by 1 base, leaving 7 bases of the junction without a gene match. The germline V gene provides CDR1 SGHTA and CDR2 FQGNSA. The CDR3, cysteine through phenylalanine, is 15 amino acids long. Only CDR3 DNA is held: 45 bases, read in frame from base 1. Broad study findings and their caveats: The quantity of clinical and demographic metadata differed by source and by participant and was supplied without curation.

The specimen sequenced was peripheral blood. The rearrangement joined TRBV7-2 to TRBJ2-7; the central 8 bases match TRBD2. This TCR was sampled from a human donor in a cohort sampled during active COVID-19. This receptor carries the CDR3 CASSITGTSSYEQYF. The nucleotide sequence is given as TGTGCCAGCAGCATAACGGGGACTAGTTCCTACGAGCAGTACTTC.